This T cell receptor (beta chain) was recorded in a study of graft-versus-host responses after intestinal transplantation. Whole-study findings and limits: In patients with graft-donor T cell macrochimerism, allograft graft-versus-host to host-versus-graft clonal ratios were high.

This clone is a singleton in its sample. Its specificity is unknown. V shed 5 bases and J 7 bases; nucleotides not matched to a gene: 2. Germline values: CDR1 MNHEY, CDR2 SVGAGI. CDR3 size: 12 residues. Generated by immunoSEQ multiplex PCR, the TCRdb table keeps only in-frame clones and is missing some. The sample lists tens of thousands of clones, approximately 92% seen once, with roughly 43% in the top ten. The clonotype comes from a human patient who received an intestinal transplant, so some T cells may come from the graft donor. V is TRBV6-5 and J is TRBJ1-1; 9 nucleotides line up with TRBD1. The sequencing used PBMCs, collected roughly 260 days after intestinal transplant. The DNA of the CDR3 is TGTGCCAGCAGTCGGACAGGGGATGAAGCTTTCTTT. Translation: CASSRTGDEAFF.